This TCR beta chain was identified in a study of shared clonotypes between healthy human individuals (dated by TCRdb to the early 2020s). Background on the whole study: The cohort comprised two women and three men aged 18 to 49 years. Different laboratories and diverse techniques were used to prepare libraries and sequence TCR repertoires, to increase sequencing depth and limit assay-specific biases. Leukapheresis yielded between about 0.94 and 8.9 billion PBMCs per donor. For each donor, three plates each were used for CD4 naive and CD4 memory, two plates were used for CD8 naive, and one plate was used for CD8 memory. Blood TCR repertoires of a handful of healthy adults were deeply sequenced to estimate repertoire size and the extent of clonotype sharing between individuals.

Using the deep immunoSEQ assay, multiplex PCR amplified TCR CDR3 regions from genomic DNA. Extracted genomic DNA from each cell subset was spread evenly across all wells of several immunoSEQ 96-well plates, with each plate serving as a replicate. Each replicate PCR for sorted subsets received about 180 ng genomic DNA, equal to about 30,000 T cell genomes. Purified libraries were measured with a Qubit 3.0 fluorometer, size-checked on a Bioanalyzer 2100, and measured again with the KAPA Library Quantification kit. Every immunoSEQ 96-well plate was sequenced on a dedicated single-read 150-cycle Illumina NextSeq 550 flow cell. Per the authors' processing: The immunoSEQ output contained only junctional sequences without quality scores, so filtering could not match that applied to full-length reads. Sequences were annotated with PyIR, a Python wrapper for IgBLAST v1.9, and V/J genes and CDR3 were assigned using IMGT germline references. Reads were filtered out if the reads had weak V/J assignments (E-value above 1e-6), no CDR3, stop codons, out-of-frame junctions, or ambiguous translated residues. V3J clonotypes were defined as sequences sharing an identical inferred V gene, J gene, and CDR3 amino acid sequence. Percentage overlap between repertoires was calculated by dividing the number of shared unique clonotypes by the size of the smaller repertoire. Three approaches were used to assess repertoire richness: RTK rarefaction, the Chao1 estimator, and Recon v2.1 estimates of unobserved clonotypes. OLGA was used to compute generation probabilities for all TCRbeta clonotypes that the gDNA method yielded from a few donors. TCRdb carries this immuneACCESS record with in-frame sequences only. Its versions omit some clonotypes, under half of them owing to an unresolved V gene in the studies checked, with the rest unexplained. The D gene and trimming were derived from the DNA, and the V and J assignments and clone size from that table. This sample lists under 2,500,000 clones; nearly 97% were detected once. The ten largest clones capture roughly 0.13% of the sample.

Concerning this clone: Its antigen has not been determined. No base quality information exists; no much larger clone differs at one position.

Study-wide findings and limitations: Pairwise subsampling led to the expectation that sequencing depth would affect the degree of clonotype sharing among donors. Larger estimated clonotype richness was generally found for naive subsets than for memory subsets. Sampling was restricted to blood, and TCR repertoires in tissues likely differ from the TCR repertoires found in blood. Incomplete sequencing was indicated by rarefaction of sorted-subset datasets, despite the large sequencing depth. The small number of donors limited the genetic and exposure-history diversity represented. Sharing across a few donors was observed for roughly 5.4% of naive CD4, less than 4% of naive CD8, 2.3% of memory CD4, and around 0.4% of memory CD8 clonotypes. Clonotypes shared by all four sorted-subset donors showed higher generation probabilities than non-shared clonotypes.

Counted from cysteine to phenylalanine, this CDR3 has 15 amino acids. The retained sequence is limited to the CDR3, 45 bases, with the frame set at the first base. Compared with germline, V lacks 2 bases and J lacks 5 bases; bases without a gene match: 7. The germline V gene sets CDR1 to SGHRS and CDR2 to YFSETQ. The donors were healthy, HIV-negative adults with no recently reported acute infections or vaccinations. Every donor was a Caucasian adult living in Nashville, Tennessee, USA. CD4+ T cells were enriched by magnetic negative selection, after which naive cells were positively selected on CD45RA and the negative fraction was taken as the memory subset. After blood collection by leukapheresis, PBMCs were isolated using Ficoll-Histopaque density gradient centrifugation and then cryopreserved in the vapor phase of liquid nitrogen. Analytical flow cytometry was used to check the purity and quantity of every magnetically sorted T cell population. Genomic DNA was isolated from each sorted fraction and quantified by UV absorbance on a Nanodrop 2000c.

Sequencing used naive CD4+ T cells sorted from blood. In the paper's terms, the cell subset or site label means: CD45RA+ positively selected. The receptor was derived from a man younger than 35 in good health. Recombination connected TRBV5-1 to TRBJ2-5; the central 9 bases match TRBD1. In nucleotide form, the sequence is TGCGCCAGCAGCTTAACGGACAGGGGATGGGAGACCCAGTACTTC. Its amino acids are CASSLTDRGWETQYF.